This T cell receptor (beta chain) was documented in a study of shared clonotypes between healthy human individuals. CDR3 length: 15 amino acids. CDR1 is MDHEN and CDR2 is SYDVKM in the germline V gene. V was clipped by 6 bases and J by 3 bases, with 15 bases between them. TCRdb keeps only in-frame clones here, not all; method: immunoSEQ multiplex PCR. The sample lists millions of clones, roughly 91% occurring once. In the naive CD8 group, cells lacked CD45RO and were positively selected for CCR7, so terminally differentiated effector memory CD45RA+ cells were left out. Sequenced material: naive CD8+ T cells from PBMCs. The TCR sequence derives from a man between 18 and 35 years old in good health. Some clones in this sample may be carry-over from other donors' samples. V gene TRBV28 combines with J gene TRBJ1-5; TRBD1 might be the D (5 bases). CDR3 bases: TGTGCCAGCAGACGACAGACTTATATCAATCAGCCCCAGCATTTT. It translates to CASRRQTYINQPQHF.